The following is a T cell receptor (beta chain) sequence with its context. Its antigen is unidentified. PCR amplification relied on 60 Vbeta primers (plus 13 Jbeta primers). Libraries were prepared by immunoSEQ multiplex PCR; TCRdb keeps only in-frame clonotypes and omits some of them. Across about 78,000 clones, the top ten clones capture around 7.5% of the sample. The data were taken from a study of cytomegalovirus exposure and HLA in healthy donors. General study points: Upon later analysis, HLA-associated TCR beta chains proved more clonally expanded than other, equally common chains.

There are 16 residues in the CDR3. V trimming: 2 bases; J trimming: 1 base; junction bases outside the gene matches: 8. Per germline, CDR1 SGHRS and CDR2 YFSETQ. The chain is built from TRBV5-1 and TRBJ2-5; 7 bases match TRBD2. This TCR derives from a female donor in good health and CMV-seropositive. Input material: PBMCs. CDR3 DNA: TGCGCCAGCAGCTTTGGCGTGGGGACTACCCAAGAGACCCAGTACTTC. The encoded protein is CASSFGVGTTQETQYF.